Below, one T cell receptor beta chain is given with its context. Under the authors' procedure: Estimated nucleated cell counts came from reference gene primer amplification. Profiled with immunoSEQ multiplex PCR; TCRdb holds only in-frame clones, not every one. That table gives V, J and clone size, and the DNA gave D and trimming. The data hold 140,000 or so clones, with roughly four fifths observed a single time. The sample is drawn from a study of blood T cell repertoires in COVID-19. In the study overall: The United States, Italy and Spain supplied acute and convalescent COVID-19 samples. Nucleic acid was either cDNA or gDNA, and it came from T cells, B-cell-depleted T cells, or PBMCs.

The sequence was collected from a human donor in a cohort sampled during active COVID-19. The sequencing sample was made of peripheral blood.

The CDR3 DNA reads as TGTGCCAGCAGTGAAACAGGCTATGGCTACACCTTC. Protein sequence: CASSETGYGYTF. The chain couples TRBV2 to TRBJ1-2, with D perhaps matching TRBD1 (5 bases). CDR1 is SNHLY, CDR2 FYNNEI, per germline. Trimming removed 2 bases at V and 4 bases at J, with 5 bases between. The CDR3 extends over 12 amino acids.